This is a list of T cell receptor beta chains from one sample in a study of blood T cell repertoires in COVID-19. Clones were sequenced by immunoSEQ multiplex PCR, and TCRdb holds only the in-frame ones, with some missing. The sample has about 150,000 clones; 80% to 90% are singletons. What was sequenced was peripheral blood. The receptors here all came from a woman between 50 and 59 years old with acute or convalescent COVID-19. The CDR3 runs from the conserved cysteine through the conserved F or W. Fields, in order: V gene, J gene, clone size, D gene, CDR3 protein, CDR3 DNA. The D gene is left open where the match is weak. Size is omitted from some rows. Given values are once, few, many or a class for expanded clones.

v_call: TRBV30; j_call: TRBJ1-6; clone_size: NA; d_call: NA; cdr3_aa: CAWSVRLGSSYNSPLHF; cdr3_nt: TGTGCCTGGAGTGTAAGGTTGGGGAGCTCCTATAATTCACCCCTCCACTTT
v_call: TRBV5-8; j_call: TRBJ2-1; clone_size: NA; d_call: TRBD2; cdr3_aa: CASSLGLAGEGEQFF; cdr3_nt: TGTGCCAGCAGCTTGGGACTAGCGGGAGAAGGTGAGCAGTTCTTC
v_call: TRBV10-1; j_call: TRBJ2-2; clone_size: NA; d_call: NA; cdr3_aa: CASSGTGTGELFF; cdr3_nt: TGCGCCAGCAGTGGTACGGGAACCGGGGAGCTGTTTTTT
v_call: TRBV19; j_call: TRBJ2-5; clone_size: NA; d_call: TRBD2; cdr3_aa: CASSMSTSGTETQYF; cdr3_nt: TGTGCCAGTAGTATGTCGACTAGCGGGACGGAGACCCAGTACTTC
v_call: TRBV2; j_call: TRBJ1-1; clone_size: few; d_call: NA; cdr3_aa: CASSGHRNTEAFF; cdr3_nt: TGTGCCAGCAGTGGACACCGGAACACTGAAGCTTTCTTT
v_call: TRBV21-1; j_call: TRBJ2-3; clone_size: NA; d_call: NA; cdr3_aa: CASSKVGGLAGEPSAVTQYF; cdr3_nt: TGTGCCAGCAGCAAAGTTGGTGGACTAGCGGGGGAACCCAGCGCAGTTACGCAGTATTTT
v_call: TRBV6-6; j_call: TRBJ1-1; clone_size: few; d_call: NA; cdr3_aa: CASRGTDGVTEAFF; cdr3_nt: TGTGCCAGCAGGGGGACTGACGGAGTGACTGAAGCTTTCTTT
v_call: TRBV6-5; j_call: TRBJ1-6; clone_size: NA; d_call: TRBD1; cdr3_aa: CASARGKNSPLHF; cdr3_nt: TGTGCCAGCGCCAGGGGGAAAAATTCACCCCTCCACTTT
v_call: TRBV7-2; j_call: TRBJ1-2; clone_size: NA; d_call: NA; cdr3_aa: CASSLVANYGYTF; cdr3_nt: TGTGCCAGCAGCTTGGTAGCTAACTATGGCTACACCTTC
v_call: TRBV5-1; j_call: TRBJ1-2; clone_size: NA; d_call: NA; cdr3_aa: CASSLGGLNYGYTF; cdr3_nt: TGCGCCAGCAGCTTGGGCGGACTTAACTATGGCTACACCTTC
v_call: TRBV27; j_call: TRBJ1-5; clone_size: NA; d_call: TRBD1; cdr3_aa: CASSSRTGQTNNQPQHF; cdr3_nt: TGTGCCAGCAGTTCACGGACAGGGCAGACCAACAATCAGCCCCAGCATTTT
v_call: TRBV19; j_call: TRBJ1-4; clone_size: NA; d_call: NA; cdr3_aa: CASSITGTNEKLFF; cdr3_nt: TGTGCCAGTAGTATAACAGGGACTAATGAAAAACTGTTTTTT
v_call: TRBV24-1; j_call: TRBJ2-5; clone_size: NA; d_call: NA; cdr3_aa: CATSDVGVQETQYF; cdr3_nt: TGTGCCACCAGTGATGTAGGGGTCCAAGAGACCCAGTACTTC
v_call: TRBV7-3; j_call: TRBJ2-1; clone_size: once; d_call: NA; cdr3_aa: CASSLGGTEQFF; cdr3_nt: TGTGCCAGCAGCTTAGGGGGGACGGAGCAGTTCTTC
v_call: TRBV9; j_call: TRBJ1-1; clone_size: NA; d_call: TRBD1; cdr3_aa: CASSGGQGYTEAFF; cdr3_nt: TGTGCCAGCAGCGGTGGACAGGGGTACACTGAAGCTTTCTTT
v_call: TRBV5-6; j_call: TRBJ2-1; clone_size: NA; d_call: TRBD1; cdr3_aa: CASSATGGNEQFF; cdr3_nt: TGTGCCAGCAGCGCTACAGGGGGAAATGAGCAGTTCTTC
v_call: TRBV6-6; j_call: TRBJ1-1; clone_size: NA; d_call: TRBD1; cdr3_aa: CASSLLGGAGTEAFF; cdr3_nt: TGTGCCAGCAGTCTCTTAGGGGGCGCTGGCACTGAAGCTTTCTTT
v_call: TRBV29-1; j_call: TRBJ2-7; clone_size: NA; d_call: NA; cdr3_aa: CSVVPGSYEQYF; cdr3_nt: TGCAGCGTTGTCCCGGGTTCCTACGAGCAGTACTTC
v_call: TRBV30; j_call: TRBJ2-7; clone_size: NA; d_call: NA; cdr3_aa: CAWSRAYEQYF; cdr3_nt: TGTGCCTGGAGTCGAGCCTACGAGCAGTACTTC
v_call: TRBV2; j_call: TRBJ2-7; clone_size: NA; d_call: NA; cdr3_aa: CASSVRREGDEQYF; cdr3_nt: TGTGCCAGCAGTGTACGTCGGGAAGGCGACGAGCAGTACTTC
v_call: TRBV14; j_call: TRBJ2-2; clone_size: NA; d_call: TRBD1; cdr3_aa: CASSQPRGQGTRELFF; cdr3_nt: TGTGCCAGCAGCCAACCAAGAGGACAGGGGACCCGGGAGCTGTTTTTT
v_call: TRBV7-3; j_call: TRBJ2-5; clone_size: NA; d_call: TRBD2; cdr3_aa: CASSLWAAGGEETQYF; cdr3_nt: TGTGCCAGCAGCTTATGGGCGGCGGGAGGGGAAGAGACCCAGTACTTC
v_call: TRBV11-3; j_call: TRBJ2-3; clone_size: NA; d_call: NA; cdr3_aa: CASSGRDTDTQYF; cdr3_nt: TGTGCCAGCAGCGGTCGAGACACAGATACGCAGTATTTT
v_call: TRBV5-1; j_call: TRBJ2-1; clone_size: NA; d_call: TRBD1; cdr3_aa: CASSLDGQGINEQFF; cdr3_nt: TGCGCCAGCAGCTTGGACGGACAGGGGATCAATGAGCAGTTCTTC
v_call: TRBV6-1; j_call: TRBJ1-2; clone_size: NA; d_call: NA; cdr3_aa: CASSEGGRDRGYTF; cdr3_nt: TGTGCCAGCAGTGAAGGGGGGAGGGATAGGGGCTACACCTTC
v_call: TRBV5-4; j_call: TRBJ2-3; clone_size: few; d_call: NA; cdr3_aa: CASRGSRGSTDTQYF; cdr3_nt: TGTGCCAGCAGAGGGAGCAGGGGCAGCACAGATACGCAGTATTTT
v_call: TRBV19; j_call: TRBJ2-3; clone_size: NA; d_call: TRBD2; cdr3_aa: CASSPGTRSSTDTQYF; cdr3_nt: TGTGCCAGTAGCCCCGGGACTAGATCTAGCACAGATACGCAGTATTTT
v_call: TRBV7-8; j_call: TRBJ2-5; clone_size: NA; d_call: NA; cdr3_aa: CASSSVAGGETQYF; cdr3_nt: TGTGCCAGCAGTTCAGTCGCCGGAGGAGAGACCCAGTACTTC
v_call: TRBV7-2; j_call: TRBJ2-7; clone_size: NA; d_call: TRBD1; cdr3_aa: CASSSGTGHYEQYF; cdr3_nt: TGTGCCAGCAGCTCCGGGACAGGCCACTACGAGCAGTACTTC
v_call: TRBV18; j_call: TRBJ1-6; clone_size: NA; d_call: TRBD1; cdr3_aa: CASSNKDRGPSSYNSPLHF; cdr3_nt: TGTGCCAGCTCTAATAAGGACAGGGGACCAAGCTCCTATAATTCACCCCTCCACTTT
v_call: TRBV13; j_call: TRBJ2-2; clone_size: NA; d_call: TRBD1; cdr3_aa: CASRCRNPGQGNTGELFF; cdr3_nt: TGTGCCAGCAGATGTCGAAACCCGGGACAGGGGAACACCGGGGAGCTGTTTTTT
v_call: TRBV2; j_call: TRBJ2-3; clone_size: few; d_call: TRBD2; cdr3_aa: CASRDNSGGTDTQYF; cdr3_nt: TGTGCCAGCAGAGACAATAGCGGGGGGACAGATACGCAGTATTTT
v_call: TRBV29-1; j_call: TRBJ1-1; clone_size: NA; d_call: NA; cdr3_aa: CSVAAALGTEAFF; cdr3_nt: TGCAGCGTTGCTGCGGCCCTGGGCACTGAAGCTTTCTTT
v_call: TRBV19; j_call: TRBJ1-1; clone_size: NA; d_call: TRBD1; cdr3_aa: CASSRTGYMTEAFF; cdr3_nt: TGTGCCAGTAGTCGGACAGGGTATATGACTGAAGCTTTCTTT
v_call: TRBV15; j_call: TRBJ1-2; clone_size: NA; d_call: TRBD1; cdr3_aa: CATSRDSIGGGYGYTF; cdr3_nt: TGTGCCACCAGCAGAGATAGCATAGGGGGCGGGTATGGCTACACCTTC
v_call: TRBV4-1; j_call: TRBJ1-2; clone_size: once; d_call: NA; cdr3_aa: CASSQGRWQTVWDYGYTF; cdr3_nt: TGCGCCAGCAGCCAAGGACGTTGGCAGACAGTGTGGGACTATGGCTACACCTTC
v_call: TRBV24-1; j_call: TRBJ1-2; clone_size: NA; d_call: TRBD1; cdr3_aa: CATSDPGAGGSYGYTF; cdr3_nt: TGTGCCACCAGTGATCCTGGGGCAGGGGGCTCGTATGGCTACACCTTC
v_call: TRBV10-2; j_call: TRBJ1-6; clone_size: NA; d_call: TRBD1; cdr3_aa: CASSLGQGNSPLHF; cdr3_nt: TGCGCCAGCAGTCTGGGACAGGGAAATTCACCCCTCCACTTT
v_call: TRBV7-9; j_call: TRBJ1-1; clone_size: few; d_call: NA; cdr3_aa: CASSYNSRRVTEAFF; cdr3_nt: TGTGCCAGCAGCTATAACTCACGCCGGGTCACTGAAGCTTTCTTT
v_call: TRBV6-5; j_call: TRBJ1-2; clone_size: NA; d_call: TRBD1; cdr3_aa: CAGGTDNYGYTF; cdr3_nt: TGTGCCGGAGGGACAGATAACTATGGCTACACCTTC
v_call: TRBV5-4; j_call: TRBJ2-7; clone_size: NA; d_call: TRBD2; cdr3_aa: CASSSLRLAGGLEQYF; cdr3_nt: TGTGCCAGCAGCTCCCTCAGACTAGCGGGGGGGCTTGAGCAGTACTTC
v_call: TRBV6-5; j_call: TRBJ2-7; clone_size: NA; d_call: NA; cdr3_aa: CASSYSRQSYEQYF; cdr3_nt: TGTGCCAGCAGTTACTCGAGGCAGAGCTACGAGCAGTACTTC